These 11 T cell receptor beta chains were all obtained from the same sample, sequenced in a study of Graves' ophthalmopathy and Graves' hyperthyroidism. Investigators amplified TCR beta CDR3 regions from RNA transcripts. First-round RT-PCR employed HTBI primers, with a second-round multiplex PCR after it. Each CDR3 protein gets one entry after TCRdb re-called the multiplex PCR reads with MiXCR. Of about 210,000 distinct CDR3 sequences detected, roughly 29% appear once; the ten largest clones hold about 9.1%. The material sequenced was peripheral blood. These receptors were obtained from a man in his fifties or sixties with Graves' ophthalmopathy.

Ten or more counts support this clonotype. V usage is TRBV27 and J usage is TRBJ1-2, with 9 bases aligning to TRBD1. Germline assignment: CDR1 MNHEY and CDR2 SMNVEV (reference sequence). The CDR3 consists of 14 residues. V dropped 4 bases and J dropped 4; count of bases not matched to a gene: 4. CDR3 region: CASSSPGQGYGYTF. The CDR3 DNA is TGTGCCAGCAGTTCCCCGGGACAGGGCTATGGCTACACCTTC.

Ten or more counts support this clonotype. The V call is TRBV6-1, the J call TRBJ2-3, with D uncertain. The CDR3 is 12 residues long. The germline V and J ends were trimmed by 6 bases and 0 bases, with 4 bases remaining between them. Germline-derived CDR1 and CDR2 are MNHNS and SASEGT. The CDR3 nucleotides are TGTGCCAGCAGGGGCAGCACAGATACGCAGTATTTT. It is translated as CASRGSTDTQYF.

This clonotype was observed many times. This sequence joins TRBV29-1 and TRBJ1-1, with D possibly being TRBD1 (6 bases). V lost 4 bases to trimming and J lost 3 bases, with 12 bases between them. The CDR3 is 13 residues long. The germline V gene encodes CDR1 SQVTM and CDR2 ANQGSEA. The CDR3 reads CSVVGGADTEAFF. The DNA for the CDR3 is TGCAGCGTTGTGGGGGGGGCAGACACTGAAGCTTTCTTT.

The sample holds many counts of this clonotype. CDR3 sequence reads: CASSLLGTAGYEQYF. The CDR3 nucleotides are TGTGCCAGCAGTTTATTAGGTACAGCGGGCTACGAGCAGTACTTC. V usage is TRBV27 and J usage is TRBJ2-7, with D maybe TRBD2 (6 bases). The V gene lost 1 base and the J gene lost 3 bases, with 13 bases spanning the gap. Germline V gene data show CDR1 as MNHEY and CDR2 as SMNVEV (reference sequence). The CDR3 consists of 15 residues.

The sample holds many counts of this clonotype. The V call is TRBV6-5, the J call TRBJ2-7; D gene ambiguous. Per the germline V gene, CDR1 is MNHEY and CDR2 is SVGAGI. CDR3 length equals 14 residues. The ends were cut back, 4 bases at V and 2 bases at J, with 12 bases in the middle. Here the CDR3 DNA reads TGTGCCAGCAGTTGGGCTCAGAGACCCTACGAGCAGTACTTC. Protein sequence: CASSWAQRPYEQYF.

This clonotype was seen many times. This rearrangement joins TRBV6-1 to TRBJ1-5; 8 positions match TRBD1. Per germline, CDR1 MNHNS and CDR2 SASEGT. The CDR3 is 15 residues long. Losses at the gene ends were 10 bases for V and 4 bases for J; bases not matched to a gene: 12. CDR3 bases: TGTGCCACCAAATTTCTTAGGACAGGGAATCAGCCCCAGCATTTT. The encoded protein is CATKFLRTGNQPQHF.

In this sample, this clonotype turned up once. The chain carries TRBV7-2 and TRBJ2-7, with a possible D match to TRBD2 (5 bases). The CDR3 spans 15 residues. V lost 2 bases, J lost 3 bases, and 14 bases lay in between. Germline CDR1 and CDR2: SGHTA and FQGNSA. The CDR3 DNA is TGTGCCAGCAGCTTATCTGGGAGTACGCACTACGAGCAGTACTTC. Protein product: CASSLSGSTHYEQYF.

This clonotype was recorded at least ten times. The chain couples TRBV24-1 to TRBJ2-5; TRBD2 might be the D (5 bases). The germline V gene has CDR1 KGHDR and CDR2 SFDVKD. The CDR3 is 16 amino acids. V gave up 2 bases and J gave up 6 bases, with 18 bases separating them. As DNA, the CDR3 is TGTGCCACCAGTGATTCCTCGCAGCGGTTGTCACAGACCCAGTACTTC. Encoded protein: CATSDSSQRLSQTQYF.

This clonotype has at least ten counts. The J gene is TRBJ2-5, the V gene TRBV27; 8 bases match TRBD2. In germline, CDR1 is MNHEY, CDR2 SMNVEV (reference sequence). The V gene end was trimmed by 0 bases and the J gene end by 7 bases; junction bases not matched to a gene: 4. The length of the CDR3 is 14 residues. Written as DNA, the CDR3 is TGTGCCAGCAGTTTATCGACTCTAGCGGGGACCCAGTACTTC. Its protein product is CASSLSTLAGTQYF.

This clonotype was seen ten or more times. The chain carries TRBV6-2 or TRBV6-3 and TRBJ2-7; possible D gene TRBD1, 6 bases. The CDR3 totals 13 residues. Germline assignment: CDR1 MNHEY and CDR2 SVGEGT. V dropped 4 bases and J dropped 1 base, with 8 bases sitting between them. Here the CDR3 DNA reads TGTGCCAGCAGTTGCACAGGGTCCTACGAGCAGTACTTC. Translated, it gives CASSCTGSYEQYF.

This clonotype was recorded at least ten times. The rearrangement links TRBV7-2 to TRBJ2-5; D not certain. The length of the CDR3 is 14 residues. Trimming shortened V by 3 bases and J by 5 bases, and 13 bases separated the two germline ends. CDR1 is SGHTA, CDR2 FQGNSA, per germline. The CDR3 region has the DNA TGTGCCAGCAGCTTCCCGGAGCTTGAGGAGACCCAGTACTTC. Translation: CASSFPELEETQYF.